This is a list of T cell receptor beta chains from one sample in a study of shared clonotypes between healthy human individuals. The table came from immunoSEQ multiplex PCR; TCRdb's copy has only in-frame clones and leaves some out. The sample consists of some 1 million clones, more than 65% of them appearing once. Input material: memory CD4+ T cells sorted from blood. The receptor set was obtained from a man aged 18 to 29 in good health. The CDR3 runs from the conserved cysteine through the conserved F or W. The order of the fields is V gene, J gene, clone size, D gene, CDR3 DNA, CDR3 protein. The D gene is left open where the match is weak. Expanded clones are given a class, and other clones once, few, many or no size at all.

TRBV5-4,TRBJ2-3,-,-,TGTGCCAGCAGCTTGCAACAAGATACGCAGTATTTT,CASSLQQDTQYF
TRBV4-3,TRBJ2-3,few,-,TGCGCCAGCAGCCAAGCTGTGCTAAGCACAGATACGCAGTATTTT,CASSQAVLSTDTQYF
TRBV6-5,TRBJ2-7,-,-,TGTGCCACTCGTCAAGGCAGAGAAATCCACGAGCAGTACTTC,CATRQGREIHEQYF
TRBV5-1,TRBJ2-3,-,-,TGCGCCAGCAGCTTGGAGCCCTTCACAGATACGCAGTATTTT,CASSLEPFTDTQYF
TRBV11-2,TRBJ2-2,-,TRBD1,TGTGCCAGCAGCTTAGATCTAGAAGGGGGCGAATCCACCGGGGAGCTGTTTTTT,CASSLDLEGGESTGELFF
TRBV6-6,TRBJ2-5,-,-,TGTGCCAGCAGTCCGGGGCAGACCGCGGGAAAAGAGACCCAGTACTTC,CASSPGQTAGKETQYF
TRBV5-6,TRBJ1-5,-,TRBD1,TGTGCCAGCAGCACCGGGACAGGTTGGGGGCCCCAGCATTTT,CASSTGTGWGPQHF
TRBV7-2,TRBJ1-1,-,TRBD1,TGTGCCAGCAGCCGGACAGGACTCATCCCGAACACTGAAGCTTTCTTT,CASSRTGLIPNTEAFF
TRBV30,TRBJ2-5,few,-,TGTGCCTGGAAGTGGGGAGAGACCCAGTACTTC,CAWKWGETQYF
TRBV6-6,TRBJ1-2,-,-,TGTGCCAGCAGTCTCGACAGTAACTATGGCTACACCTTC,CASSLDSNYGYTF
TRBV2,TRBJ2-3,-,-,TGTGCCAGCACCCAACCAGGGGGGGGGCGCCTGAATACGCAGTATTTT,CASTQPGGGRLNTQYF
TRBV2,TRBJ2-2,few,-,TGTGCCAGCAGTGGAGGCGGGGAGCTGTTTTTT,CASSGGGELFF
TRBV19,TRBJ2-7,-,-,TGTGCCAGTAGTAAGGACAGACGAGCGTCCTACGAGCAGTACTTC,CASSKDRRASYEQYF
TRBV9,TRBJ1-4,once,-,TGTGCCAGCAGCGTAGAGGGAGGCGCAACTAATGAAAAACTGTTTTTT,CASSVEGGATNEKLFF
TRBV6-1,TRBJ1-5,-,-,TGTGCCAGCAGTGAAGCACAGGGCAATCAGCCCCAGCATTTT,CASSEAQGNQPQHF
TRBV14,TRBJ1-2,few,-,TGTGCCAGCAGCCCCCACTACAGGGAGGTTTATGGCTACACCTTC,CASSPHYREVYGYTF
TRBV2,TRBJ1-2,-,TRBD1,TGTGCCAGCAGGTACAGGGGGCAAGATGGCTACACCTTC,CASRYRGQDGYTF
TRBV6-1,TRBJ1-4,once,TRBD1,TGTGCCAGCAATCGCGACAGGGGGGGTGAAAAACTGTTTTTT,CASNRDRGGEKLFF
TRBV9,TRBJ2-1,-,-,TGTGCCAGCAGCGTAGCCACCAGCAATGAGCAGTTCTTC,CASSVATSNEQFF
TRBV2,TRBJ2-7,-,TRBD2,TGTGCCAGCAATAAAGGACTAGCGGGATCCTACGAGCAGTACTTC,CASNKGLAGSYEQYF
TRBV13,TRBJ1-3,many,-,TGTGCCAGCAGCCGGTTCCCAGGGTTCGACTCTGGAAACACCATATATTTT,CASSRFPGFDSGNTIYF
TRBV4-1,TRBJ2-1,-,-,TGCGCCAGCAGCCTAGGAGTCAGCTCCTACAATGAGCAGTTCTTC,CASSLGVSSYNEQFF
TRBV30,TRBJ2-1,-,-,TGTGCCTGGAGTGTAAGAGGAGGGAATGAGCAGTTCTTC,CAWSVRGGNEQFF
TRBV19,TRBJ1-4,-,-,TGTGCCAGTAGGGACGGATCAACTAATGAAAAACTGTTTTTT,CASRDGSTNEKLFF
TRBV11-3,TRBJ2-5,-,-,TGTGCCAGCAGCCTAGACCGTGGAGAGACCCAGTACTTC,CASSLDRGETQYF
TRBV28,TRBJ2-3,-,TRBD2,TGTGCCACCGCATCCGGGACTAGCGGGGGAGGGGATACGCAGTATTTT,CATASGTSGGGDTQYF
TRBV7-8,TRBJ1-1,-,TRBD1,TGTGCCTCATCGAGGGACAGTGAAGCTTTCTTT,CASSRDSEAFF
TRBV30,TRBJ1-2,-,TRBD1,TGTGCCGCCACAGGGGGAGGCTACACCTTC,CAATGGGYTF
TRBV5-1,TRBJ2-5,-,-,TGCGCCAGCAGCTTGGGAGGGGCGGAGACCCAGTACTTC,CASSLGGAETQYF
TRBV19,TRBJ1-2,once,TRBD1,TGTGCCAGTACCCTAGCCTCGGGACAGGGATTCTATGGCTACACCTTC,CASTLASGQGFYGYTF
TRBV6-1,TRBJ2-7,-,TRBD1,TGTGCCAGCAGCCACAGGGACAGGGACTTCGACGAGCAGTACTTC,CASSHRDRDFDEQYF
TRBV19,TRBJ2-7,-,-,TGTGCCAGTAGTATAGATCCAAACAGAACGACGAACAATTACTACGAGCAGTACTTC,CASSIDPNRTTNNYYEQYF